This T cell receptor beta chain was captured by sequencing in a study of blood T cells in healthy people across ages. The authors ran a second PCR of 7 to 11 cycles using a sample-barcoded 5' primer and a J-beta primer mix. TCRdb analysed the 5' RACE reads with MiXCR anew, one entry per CDR3 protein. The sample gives about 1,000,000 distinct CDR3 sequences, 35% to 55% of which show up once; approximately 17% is in the top ten. Trimming took off 11 bases at V and 3 bases at J, with 20 bases between the two ends. Germline V gene sequence: CDR1 MDHEN, CDR2 SYDVKM. The CDR3 covers 14 residues. The chain recombines TRBV28 with TRBJ2-7; tentatively, D is TRBD1 or TRBD2 (7 bases each). The material sequenced was blood. The TCR was taken from a woman aged 55-69 years in good health. DNA of the CDR3: TGTGCCGGCTGGACCCAGCGGGACAGCTACGAGCAGTACTTC. Translation: CAGWTQRDSYEQYF.